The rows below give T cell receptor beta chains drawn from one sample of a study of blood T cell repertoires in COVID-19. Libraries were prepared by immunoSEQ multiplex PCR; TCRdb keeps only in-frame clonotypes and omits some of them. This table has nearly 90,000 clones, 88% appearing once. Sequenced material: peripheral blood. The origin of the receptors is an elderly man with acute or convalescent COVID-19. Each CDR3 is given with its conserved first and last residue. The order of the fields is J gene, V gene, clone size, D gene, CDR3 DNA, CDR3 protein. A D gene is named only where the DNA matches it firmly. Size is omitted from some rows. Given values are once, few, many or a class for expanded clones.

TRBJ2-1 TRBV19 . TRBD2 TGTGCCAGTAGTATAGCGGGAGGGAAATACAATGAGCAGTTCTTC CASSIAGGKYNEQFF
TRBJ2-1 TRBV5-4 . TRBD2 TGTGCCAGCAGCTTGGCGGGACTAGCGGGGTACAATGAGCAGTTCTTC CASSLAGLAGYNEQFF
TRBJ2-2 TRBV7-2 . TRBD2 TGTGCCAGCAGCCTTAGCGGGAGACGTACCGGGGAGCTGTTTTTT CASSLSGRRTGELFF
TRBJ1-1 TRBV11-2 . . TGTGCCAGCAGCTTAGTCGGGGGATCCACTGAAGCTTTCTTT CASSLVGGSTEAFF
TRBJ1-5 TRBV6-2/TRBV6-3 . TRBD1 TGTGCCAGCAGCTATGAGGACAGGGACAATCAGCCCCAGCATTTT CASSYEDRDNQPQHF
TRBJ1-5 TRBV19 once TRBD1 TGTGCCAGTAACCCGACAGGGGGCGAGGTGGAGCCCCAGCATTTT CASNPTGGEVEPQHF
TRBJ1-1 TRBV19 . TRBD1 TGTGCCAGTAGTATAACGGCCGTACCGGGACAGGGTTCGGCGCGGAACACTGAAGCTTTCTTT CASSITAVPGQGSARNTEAFF
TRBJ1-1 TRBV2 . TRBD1 TGTGCCAGCAGGACCCACAGGGGGAACACTGAAGCTTTCTTT CASRTHRGNTEAFF
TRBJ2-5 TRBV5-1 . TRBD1 TGCGCCAGCAGTCCGACGACAGGGGGCTATGAGACCCAGTACTTC CASSPTTGGYETQYF
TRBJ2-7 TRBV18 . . TGTGCCAGCTCACCACCGTCCAAAAGGGGCGAGCAGTACTTC CASSPPSKRGEQYF
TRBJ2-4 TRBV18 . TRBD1 TGTGCCAGCTCAGCCGGGACAGACAAAAACATTCAGTACTTC CASSAGTDKNIQYF
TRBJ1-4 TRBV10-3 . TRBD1 TGTGCCATCAGTGAGTCACCGCCGGGACAGCTCAATGAAAAACTGTTTTTT CAISESPPGQLNEKLFF
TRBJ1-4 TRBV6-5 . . TGTGCCAGCAGTTACTCGGGGGCCGTAACTAATGAAAAACTGTTTTTT CASSYSGAVTNEKLFF
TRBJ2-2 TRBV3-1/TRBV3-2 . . TGTGCCAGCAGCCCCCCTATCGCCGGGGAGCTGTTTTTT CASSPPIAGELFF
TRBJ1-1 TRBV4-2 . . TGTGCCAGCAGCCCAGTTAAACAGGGCACGCACGAAGCTTTCTTT CASSPVKQGTHEAFF
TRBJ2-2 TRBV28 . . TGTGCCAGCAGTCTTACGAACACCGGGGAGCTGTTTTTT CASSLTNTGELFF